Sequencing of this T cell receptor (beta chain) was carried out in a study of T-cell reconstitution after alpha-beta-depleted transplantation in children. Study results and limitations: One year after transplant, T-cell counts and diversity came mostly from newly produced T cells. The study traced high day-60 TCRbeta diversity in some patients to surviving recipient T cells and thymic progenitors.

This sample's TCRbeta library carried unique molecular identifier barcodes. TCRdb reprocessed the PCR reads with MiXCR, giving one entry per CDR3 protein. The data hold about 98,000 distinct CDR3 sequences, with under 9% observed a single time. CDR3 length: 17 residues. The V and J ends lost 0 bases and 5 bases, in that order; junction bases with no gene match: 13. Germline V gene lookup returns CDR1 SGHDT and CDR2 YYEEEE. This clonotype was detected many times. The antigen is not known. The V call is TRBV5-6, the J call TRBJ2-5, with TRBD2 matching over 7 bases. The receptor was derived from a boy aged 2 to 10 with acute lymphoblastic leukemia, due to receive a stem cell transplant. Specimen: PBMCs, collected before TCRalphabeta/CD19-depleted stem cell transplant. The CDR3, as DNA: TGTGCCAGCAGCTTGGTGCCTAGGTCTAGGGGAGGGGAGACCCAGTACTTC. This encodes CASSLVPRSRGGETQYF. Combining the CDR3 with reference TRBV5-6 and TRBJ2-5 gives the whole variable domain DAGVTQSPTHLIKTRGQQVTLRCSPKSGHDTVSWYQQALGQGPQFIFQYYEEEERQRGNFPDRFSGHQFPNYSSELNVNALLLGDSALYLCASSLVPRSRGGETQYFGPGTRLLVL.